This T cell receptor beta chain was documented in a study of CD8+CD57+ T cells in acquired aplastic anemia. Across the whole study: Mean yield of DNA from sorted CD4+ and CD8+ cells was about 3.2 ug.

Study-wide results and limits: There were fewer than 35 CD8+ CDR3 sequences that occurred in both patients and controls.

Concerning this clonotype: Its target is not known.

Germline loops: CDR1 DFQATT, CDR2 SNEGSKA (reference sequence). The CDR3 covers 16 residues. J was trimmed by 14 bases and V by 0 bases; bases with no gene match: 12. The sequenced patients had an expansion of CD8+CD57+ cells seen by flow cytometry. Among the patients, all had severe acquired aplastic anemia. Researchers used genomic DNA as the template to profile TCR beta VDJ and CDR3. MiXCR was run by TCRdb on the reads, yielding one entry per CDR3 protein. The table records approximately 150,000 distinct CDR3 sequences, about 70% of them present only once. Input material: sorted CD4+, CD8+, or CD8+CD57+ T cells (not recorded which) from PBMCs. The chain recombines TRBV20-1 with TRBJ2-1; TRBD2 matches 14 bases. The sequence was collected from a human donor with aplastic anemia. The CDR3 DNA reads as TGCAGTGCTAGAGATGGACTAGCGGGGGGTTCATTCTCGGAGTTCTTC. This gives the protein CSARDGLAGGSFSEFF.